The 31 T cell receptor beta chains below come from one sample, sequenced in a study of shared clonotypes between healthy human individuals (dated by TCRdb to the early 2020s). The library was produced with the immunoSEQ multiplex PCR assay. In TCRdb, the immuneACCESS table is reduced to in-frame sequences with V and J assigned. These tables do not hold every clone; where another copy was compared, an unresolved V gene accounts for under half, and the others remain unexplained. The table for this sample lists roughly 1,500,000 clones; around 98.5% of them were counted only once. Jointly, the top ten make up roughly 0.36% of the sample. Input material: naive CD4+ T cells sorted from blood. This specimen's cell subset or site label, per the study, means: CD45RA+ positively selected. These receptors were collected from a man aged 30 to 39 in good health.

The V call is TRBV6-6, the J call TRBJ2-7, with TRBD2 as a possible D gene (5 bases). CDR1 and CDR2 (germline): MNHNY, SVGAGI (reference sequence). V dropped 6 bases and J dropped 7 bases, with 22 bases sitting between them. CDR3 size: 15 residues. The CDR3 reads CASSLGVDQWGEQYF. The CDR3 coding sequence is TGTGCCAGCAGCCTCGGGGTAGATCAGTGGGGAGAGCAGTACTTC.

The J gene is TRBJ2-3, the V gene TRBV25-1; D possibly corresponds to TRBD2 (5 bases). CDR3 length equals 11 residues. Germline loops: CDR1 MGHDK, CDR2 SYGVNS. V was clipped by 3 bases and J by 11 bases, with 9 bases between them. CDR3 DNA: TGTGCCAGCAGTGATAGCGCTCGGCAGTATTTT. Its translation is CASSDSARQYF.

The gene calls are TRBV23-1 and TRBJ2-5, with TRBD1 matching 8 bases. TRBV23-1 is an ORF for which the function is uncertain. The J segment lost 3 bases and the V segment lost 4 bases, leaving 10 bases of the junction unmatched. The CDR3 sequence is 16 residues long. The CDR3 loop is CASSLDPDRVEETQYF. The CDR3 coding sequence is TGCGCCAGCAGTCTTGACCCGGACAGGGTGGAAGAGACCCAGTACTTC.

The rearrangement uses TRBV6-5 and TRBJ1-5; no definite D call. CDR3 length: 13 residues. Trimming cost V 0 bases and J 5 bases, with 5 bases left between them. Germline V lookup: CDR1 MNHEY, CDR2 SVGAGI. The CDR3 sequence: CASSYSKDQPQHF. DNA for the CDR3: TGTGCCAGCAGTTACTCGAAAGATCAGCCCCAGCATTTT.

The chain joins TRBV5-1 to TRBJ1-2; D is undetermined. Germline values: CDR1 SGHRS, CDR2 YFSETQ. Trimming removed 4 bases from V and 7 bases from J, with 23 bases in between. CDR3 length equals 16 residues. CDR3 loop: CASSLANPRHLSGYTF. CDR3 nucleotides: TGCGCCAGCAGCCTCGCCAACCCCAGACATTTGTCTGGCTACACCTTC.

The rearrangement joins TRBV7-6 to TRBJ2-1, with TRBD2 identical over 9 bases. In germline, CDR1 is SGHVS, CDR2 FNYEAQ. This CDR3 is 15 amino acids long. V shed 5 bases and J 5 bases; nucleotides not matched to a gene: 7. CDR3 protein: CASSPGSSGDNEQFF. The CDR3 nucleotides are TGTGCCAGCAGCCCAGGCTCTAGCGGGGACAATGAGCAGTTCTTC.

J is TRBJ2-1 and V is TRBV14; 9 nucleotides line up with TRBD2. Germline CDR1 SGHDN, CDR2 FVKESK. The CDR3 is made up of 15 amino acids. The J segment lost 9 bases and the V segment lost 0 bases, leaving 6 bases of the junction unmatched. In DNA form, the CDR3 reads TGTGCCAGCAGCCAAGAACCGGGACTAGCCAGTGAGCAGTTCTTC. Protein sequence: CASSQEPGLASEQFF.

The rearrangement uses TRBV28 and TRBJ1-1; no firm D call. Trimming took 5 bases from V and 4 from J, leaving 11 bases between them. Germline CDR1 MDHEN, CDR2 SYDVKM. This CDR3 is built from 13 residues. CDR3 in amino acids: CASSNLLGTEAFF. As DNA, the CDR3 is TGTGCCAGCAGTAACCTTTTGGGCACTGAAGCTTTCTTT.

This clone has just one count. Other nucleotide sequences from this sample produce the same CDR3. Here the CDR3 DNA reads TGTGCCAGCAGCTTAGGAGAATACCAAGAGACCCAGTACTTC. Its translation: CASSLGEYQETQYF. The chain combines TRBV7-9 with TRBJ2-5; no firm D call. V lost 1 base to trimming and J lost 0 bases, with 6 bases between them. Germline assignment: CDR1 SEHNR and CDR2 FQNEAQ (reference sequence). The CDR3 has 14 amino acids.

To note about this clone: The sample holds other DNA sequences that translate to the same CDR3. V gene TRBV5-1 combines with J gene TRBJ2-5, with 7 bases that match TRBD2. The V gene end was trimmed by 4 bases and the J gene end by 3 bases; junction bases not matched to a gene: 6. Germline assignment: CDR1 SGHRS and CDR2 YFSETQ. The CDR3 has 14 amino acids. The CDR3 loop reads CASSLASGKETQYF. DNA for the CDR3: TGCGCCAGCAGCCTGGCTAGCGGAAAAGAGACCCAGTACTTC. The variable domain in full, with the rest retrieved from reference TRBV5-1 and TRBJ2-5, is KAGVTQTPRYLIKTRGQQVTLSCSPISGHRSVSWYQQTPGQGLQFLFEYFSETQRNKGNFPGRFSGRQFSNSRSEMNVSTLELGDSALYLCASSLASGKETQYFGPGTRLLVL.

The genes are TRBV4-1 and TRBJ2-7, with D maybe TRBD2 (6 bases). Germline V gene lookup returns CDR1 MGHRA and CDR2 YSYEKL. Trimming removed 0 bases at V and 3 bases at J, with 18 bases between. This CDR3 has 17 residues. For the CDR3, the DNA is TGCGCCAGCAGCCAAGAATTGGGGGGTGCGCAGCGCTACGAGCAGTACTTC. Amino acid sequence: CASSQELGGAQRYEQYF.

The V call is TRBV7-2, the J call TRBJ2-1; 12 bases match TRBD2. Germline trimming cut 5 bases from V and 4 bases from J; bases unmatched to any gene: 9. Germline V CDR1 and CDR2: SGHTA, FQGNSA. The length of the CDR3 is 17 residues. In DNA, the CDR3 is TGTGCCAGCAGCCATTACCTAGCGGGAGGGCCTTACAATGAGCAGTTCTTC. It yields the protein CASSHYLAGGPYNEQFF.

The chain uses TRBV28 and TRBJ2-3; weak D call: TRBD2 (5 bases). Trimming left V 6 bases short and J 0 bases short, with 16 bases between. There are 16 residues in the CDR3. Germline V gives CDR1 MDHEN, CDR2 SYDVKM. The CDR3 region is CASRPTRPISTDTQYF. For the CDR3, the DNA is TGTGCCAGCAGACCTACTAGACCTATTAGCACAGATACGCAGTATTTT.

This chain connects TRBV6-5 to TRBJ2-3; TRBD1 aligns across 12 bases. Germline values: CDR1 MNHEY, CDR2 SVGAGI. V lost 0 bases and J lost 6; bases outside the gene matches: 4. The CDR3 is made up of 16 amino acids. The DNA of the CDR3 is TGTGCCAGCAGTTACTCGGCAGGGACAGGGGGCGATACGCAGTATTTT. It yields the protein CASSYSAGTGGDTQYF.

The chain recombines TRBV27 with TRBJ1-2; 8 bases map to TRBD1. In germline, CDR1 is MNHEY, CDR2 SMNVEV (reference sequence). The CDR3 contains 15 residues. V lost 4 bases, J lost 4 bases, and 8 bases stayed unmatched. CDR3 sequence (DNA): TGTGCCAGCAGTTACCGGGACAGGTTGGTCTATGGCTACACCTTC. Translated: CASSYRDRLVYGYTF.

The genes are TRBV6-4 and TRBJ2-7; no definite D call. The length of the CDR3 is 9 residues. V lost 1 base and J 9 bases, leaving 1 base between the germline ends. Germline V CDR1 and CDR2: MRHNA, SNTAGT. CDR3 loop: CASSDLQYF. The CDR3 DNA follows: TGTGCCAGCAGTGACTTGCAGTACTTC.

V gene TRBV10-3 combines with J gene TRBJ2-1, with 7 bases identical to TRBD1. The CDR3 loop spans 15 amino acids. V lost 6 bases and J lost 1; bases outside the gene matches: 6. CDR1 ENHRY and CDR2 SYGVKD come from the germline V gene. CDR3 sequence reads: CAISRRQGSYNEQFF. The CDR3 DNA follows: TGTGCCATCAGCCGAAGACAGGGATCCTACAATGAGCAGTTCTTC.

The rearrangement joins TRBV18 to TRBJ2-3; 11 bases are a match to TRBD2. There are 15 residues in the CDR3. CDR1 and CDR2 from the germline V gene are KGHSH and LQKENI. V was pared by 4 bases and J by 4 bases, with 4 bases of the junction left unmatched. DNA for the CDR3: TGTGCCAGCTCACTAACTAGCGGGAGCTCAGATACGCAGTATTTT. It codes for CASSLTSGSSDTQYF.

The chain employs TRBV11-3 and TRBJ2-1; a weak D match, TRBD2 (5 bases). The V gene's germline CDR1 is SGHNT and CDR2 YENEEA. This CDR3 has 13 amino acids. V dropped 3 bases and J dropped 5 bases, with 8 bases sitting between them. The CDR3 loop is CASSFNGDNEQFF. In DNA form, the CDR3 reads TGTGCCAGCAGCTTCAACGGGGACAATGAGCAGTTCTTC.

The genes are TRBV9 and TRBJ1-4, with D possibly matching TRBD1 (6 bases). Germline lookup yields CDR1 SGDLS and CDR2 YYNGEE. The CDR3 covers 14 residues. Trimming left V 3 bases short and J 4 bases short, with 10 bases between. The CDR3 reads CASSGTAFNEKLFF. The CDR3 DNA reads as TGTGCCAGCAGCGGGACAGCTTTTAATGAAAAACTGTTTTTT.

This clone appeared a single time. The V call is TRBV27, the J call TRBJ1-4, with D maybe TRBD1 (5 bases). CDR3 length equals 14 residues. Per germline, CDR1 MNHEY and CDR2 SMNVEV (reference sequence). V was clipped by 8 bases and J by 2 bases, with 12 bases between them. The CDR3 bases are TGTGCCAGCTCACTTTGGGGGACTAATGAAAAACTGTTTTTT. Protein product: CASSLWGTNEKLFF.

This sequence joins TRBV18 and TRBJ2-6; TRBD1 matches at 8 bases. Germline loops: CDR1 KGHSH, CDR2 LQKENI. CDR3 length: 17 amino acids. The trim removed 2 bases at V and 0 bases at J, leaving 3 bases unmatched. As DNA, the CDR3 is TGTGCCAGCTCACCAGACAGGGGCACCTCTGGGGCCAACGTCCTGACTTTC. Translating it yields CASSPDRGTSGANVLTF.

The rearrangement joins TRBV28 to TRBJ2-7; 7 nucleotides agree with TRBD1. CDR3 length: 15 residues. The junction had 7 bases not matched to a gene; V was cut back by 2 bases and J by 3 bases. The germline V gene encodes CDR1 MDHEN and CDR2 SYDVKM. CDR3 in DNA: TGTGCCAGCAGTTTAACAGGGGCGCTGGGCTACGAGCAGTACTTC. Translated, it gives CASSLTGALGYEQYF.

The chain couples TRBV19 to TRBJ1-5; D unclear. V lost 0 bases to trimming and J lost 1 base, with 7 bases between them. The CDR3 extends over 15 amino acids. Germline V lookup: CDR1 LNHDA, CDR2 SQIVND (reference sequence). CDR3 loop: CASSIDQVSNQPQHF. CDR3 DNA sequence: TGTGCCAGTAGTATAGATCAAGTCAGCAATCAGCCCCAGCATTTT.

V and J are TRBV5-4 and TRBJ2-7; TRBD2 matches at 8 bases. CDR1 is SGHNT and CDR2 is YYREEE in the germline V gene (reference sequence). The CDR3 runs 15 residues. Trimming took 5 bases from V and 3 from J; bases not matched to a gene: 10. The CDR3 sequence is CASRPGGDSYYEQYF. For the CDR3, the DNA is TGTGCCAGCAGGCCGGGAGGGGACTCTTACTACGAGCAGTACTTC.

Written as DNA, the CDR3 is TGTGCCAGCAGCTTAGGGGGCAGGGCCCATGGTGAAAAACTGTTTTTT. It specifies CASSLGGRAHGEKLFF. The rearrangement links TRBV7-2 to TRBJ1-4; possibly TRBD1 for D (5 bases). Trimming stripped 1 base from V and 7 bases from J, with 16 bases between. The CDR3 consists of 16 residues. Germline-derived CDR1 and CDR2 are SGHTA and FQGNSA.

This clone was seen once. The V call is TRBV2, the J call TRBJ1-3; TRBD1 aligns across 8 bases. Germline trimming cut 5 bases from V and 2 bases from J; bases unmatched to any gene: 8. This CDR3 contains 16 residues. CDR1 SNHLY and CDR2 FYNNEI come from the germline V gene. The CDR3 reads CASSFRQGSPGNTIYF. CDR3 in DNA: TGTGCCAGCAGTTTTAGACAGGGGTCCCCTGGAAACACCATATATTTT.

This CDR3 is CATSRTLDTQYF. DNA of the CDR3: TGTGCCACCAGCAGAACCCTAGATACGCAGTATTTT. The chain employs TRBV15 and TRBJ2-3; no reliable D call. The germline V and J ends were trimmed by 2 bases and 5 bases, with 5 bases remaining between them. The CDR3 length is 12 residues. Germline V gives CDR1 LNHNV, CDR2 YYDKDF (reference sequence). The full variable domain, its missing parts supplied by reference TRBV15 and TRBJ2-3, is DAMVIQNPRYQVTQFGKPVTLSCSQTLNHNVMYWYQQKSSQAPKLLFHYYDKDFNNEADTPDNFQSRRPNTSFCFLDIRSPGLGDTAMYLCATSRTLDTQYFGPGTRLTVL.

The chain uses TRBV5-4 and TRBJ2-1, with D hard to call. Trimming shortened V by 4 bases and J by 3 bases, and 11 bases separated the two germline ends. The CDR3 is 14 amino acids. Germline CDR1 reads SGHNT; CDR2 reads YYREEE (reference sequence). The CDR3 nucleotides read TGTGCCAGCAGCCGTGAGGTGGTCTACAATGAGCAGTTCTTC. Residues: CASSREVVYNEQFF. The full variable domain, in which reference TRBV5-4 and TRBJ2-1 provide the parts outside the CDR3, is ETGVTQSPTHLIKTRGQQVTLRCSSQSGHNTVSWYQQALGQGPQFIFQYYREEENGRGNFPPRFSGLQFPNYSSELNVNALELDDSALYLCASSREVVYNEQFFGPGTRLTVL.

In nucleotides, the CDR3 is TGTGCCAGTAGATCACAGGGGGCGAGGGAGACCCAGTACTTC. Its translation: CASRSQGARETQYF. The V call is TRBV19, the J call TRBJ2-5, with 9 bases aligning to TRBD1. The germline V gene encodes CDR1 LNHDA and CDR2 SQIVND (reference sequence). This CDR3 region has 14 residues. V was clipped by 6 bases and J by 5 bases; unmatched bases: 7.

V usage is TRBV18 and J usage is TRBJ1-3; D perhaps matches TRBD1 (6 bases). Germline values: CDR1 KGHSH, CDR2 LQKENI. The V and J ends lost 3 bases and 3 bases respectively, with 15 bases between them. This CDR3 is built from 16 residues. For the CDR3, the DNA is TGTGCCAGCTCACCCGTTAATGACAGGATTGGAAACACCATATATTTT. Its protein is CASSPVNDRIGNTIYF.